This T cell receptor beta chain is drawn from a study of T-cell memory formation after mild COVID-19. Study-level points and caveats: Clones that contracted clustered mainly in CM and EM if CD4+ and in EMRA if CD8+. Several responding clones turned up in pre-infection memory, indicating that cross-reactive memory may have taken part. Confirmation was lacking for SARS-CoV-2 specificity of second-wave clones that peaked on day 37.

After 5'RACE with constant-segment primers, TCR alpha and TCR beta cDNA libraries carrying sample barcodes and UMIs were obtained. TCRdb used MiXCR to reprocess the 5' RACE reads, holding one entry per CDR3 protein. The profile shows about 340,000 distinct CDR3 sequences, less than 20% of them singletons. CDR1 and CDR2 from the germline V gene are SGHRS and YFSETQ. Trimming pared 3 bases from V and 1 base from J, leaving 6 bases between. CDR3 length equals 13 residues. This clonotype was detected many times. Its antigen remains unknown. The sequencing input was PBMCs or a T cell subset sorted from them (not recorded which). The receptor's source is a man aged 18 to 30 who had mild COVID-19 (a few samples of this study predate the infection). Cell type and time point are not known. The chain carries TRBV5-1 and TRBJ2-3, with D possibly TRBD2 on 5 matching bases. The CDR3 protein is CASSWTGTDTQYF. DNA of the CDR3: TGCGCCAGCAGCTGGACTGGCACAGATACGCAGTATTTT.